This TCR beta chain is drawn from a study of somatic mutations in cytotoxic T cells in rheumatoid arthritis. Study details: The researchers flow-sorted some T-cell populations stained with V beta antibodies and got nearly 100% purity, and these included V beta1+ cells sequenced for TCRB.

The V end was cut by 2 bases, the J end by 7 bases, with 14 bases between. Germline V gives CDR1 MNHEY, CDR2 SMNVEV (reference sequence). The CDR3 runs to 15 residues. Method: immunoSEQ multiplex PCR; TCRdb's copy keeps in-frame clones and lacks some. The table lists 9,500 to 13,000 clones, about 80% of them singletons. The TCR was taken from an adult with rheumatoid arthritis. Material for sequencing was CD8+ T cells sorted from blood. The chain couples TRBV27 to TRBJ1-4, with D possibly being TRBD1 (5 bases). Here the CDR3 reads CASSLMGGAGEKLFF. The CDR3 coding sequence is TGTGCCAGCAGTTTAATGGGCGGGGCGGGTGAAAAACTGTTTTTT.